Below, 16 T cell receptor beta chains from the same sample are listed, as sequenced in a study of CD8 T cells in Susac syndrome. Roughly 0.45 to 1 ug RNA was reverse transcribed with random hexamers. Each CDR3 protein is one row after TCRdb ran MiXCR on the immunoSEQ multiplex PCR reads. The table lists hundreds of thousands of distinct CDR3 sequences, roughly 93% of them singletons. Material for sequencing was CD4+ T cells from PBMCs. The receptor source for this set is a human donor with Susac syndrome.

The rearrangement uses TRBV12-3 or TRBV12-4 and TRBJ1-1, with D perhaps matching TRBD1 (5 bases). The CDR3 runs 15 residues. Trimming cost V 7 bases and J 0 bases, with 15 bases left between them. CDR3 bases: TGTGCCAGCACCCTTGGGACCACCGTGAACACTGAAGCTTTCTTT. This codes for CASTLGTTVNTEAFF.

The chain has TRBV28 and TRBJ2-1; D gene ambiguous. V was trimmed by 4 bases and J by 10 bases, leaving 8 bases between them. CDR1 and CDR2 (germline): MDHEN, SYDVKM. The CDR3 runs to 11 residues. The CDR3 nucleotides are TGTGCCAGCAGTTACCGCAGGGAGCAGTTCTTC. Translated, it gives CASSYRREQFF.

This clonotype has just one count. This chain uses TRBV2 with TRBJ2-5; 7 positions match TRBD2. The CDR3 contains 15 residues. J lost 1 base, V lost 7 bases, and 9 bases had no gene match. Germline V gives CDR1 SNHLY, CDR2 FYNNEI. The CDR3 region is CASNRLAGGQETQYF. The CDR3 DNA is TGTGCCAGCAATAGACTAGCCGGGGGCCAAGAGACCCAGTACTTC.

The rearrangement uses TRBV7-2 and TRBJ2-3, with a tentative D call TRBD1 (5 bases). CDR1 is SGHTA, CDR2 FQGNSA, per germline. V lost 1 base, J lost 8 bases, and 13 bases lay in between. There are 14 residues in the CDR3. CDR3 loop: CASSLEGPGSTQYF. In DNA form, the CDR3 reads TGTGCCAGCAGCTTAGAGGGGCCAGGTAGTACGCAGTATTTT.

About this clonotype: One end of the junction is discordant with germline, which a read error may explain. The V and J genes are TRBV5-6 and TRBJ1-1; no clear D gene. Germline values: CDR1 SGHDT, CDR2 YYEEEE. This CDR3 has 13 amino acids. In DNA form, the CDR3 reads TGTGCCAGCAGCTACGGGCAGTACACTGAAGTTTTCTTT. Its protein product is CASSYGQYTEVFF.

The V call is TRBV5-1, the J call TRBJ2-1; the match to TRBD1 covers 8 bases. The germline V gene has CDR1 SGHRS and CDR2 YFSETQ. Germline trimming cut 1 base from V and 10 bases from J; bases unmatched to any gene: 16. This CDR3 is 17 amino acids long. CDR3 sequence: CASSLRSLSKDRDEQFF. The CDR3, as DNA: TGCGCCAGCAGCTTGAGGTCCCTGTCCAAGGACAGGGACGAGCAGTTCTTC.

J is TRBJ2-2 and V is TRBV3-1; D is perhaps TRBD1 (5 bases). Trimming took off 4 bases at V and 0 bases at J, with 6 bases between the two ends. CDR1 and CDR2 (germline): LGHDT, YNNKEL (reference sequence). The CDR3 loop spans 14 amino acids. The CDR3 protein is CASSRQPNTGELFF. The DNA for the CDR3 is TGTGCCAGCAGCCGACAGCCGAACACCGGGGAGCTGTTTTTT.

The V call is TRBV29-1, the J call TRBJ1-2; D unclear. Trimming removed 1 base at V and 2 bases at J, with 8 bases between. The CDR3 is made up of 13 amino acids. Germline CDR1 and CDR2: SQVTM and ANQGSEA. The CDR3 reads CSVEAELNYGYTF. As DNA, the CDR3 is TGCAGCGTTGAAGCTGAATTAAACTATGGCTACACCTTC.

The chain carries TRBV4-2 and TRBJ1-2; no firm D call. There are 15 residues in the CDR3. Per the germline V gene, CDR1 is LGHNA and CDR2 is YNFKEQ. Trimming cost V 0 bases and J 0 bases, with 8 bases left between them. The CDR3 DNA follows: TGTGCCAGCAGCCAAGATAGGCAGCCTAACTATGGCTACACCTTC. It specifies CASSQDRQPNYGYTF.

This rearrangement joins TRBV3-1 to TRBJ2-3; 7 bases map to TRBD1. Germline-derived CDR1 and CDR2 are LGHDT and YNNKEL (reference sequence). This CDR3 spans 15 amino acids. Trimming removed 4 bases from V and 3 bases from J; junction bases left unmatched: 7. DNA of the CDR3: TGTGCCAGCAGCCCCCACAGGGGAAGGACAGATACGCAGTATTTT. Translating it yields CASSPHRGRTDTQYF.

This clonotype was detected only once. The chain is built from TRBV21-1 and TRBJ1-5; no DNA check was done on the table's D call, TRBD1. TRBV21-1 is a known pseudogene. The CDR3 contains 19 residues. The CDR3 protein is CASSKIGLFEWGAGQPQHF. The CDR3 bases are TGTGCCAGCAGCAAAATCGGTTTATTTGAGTGGGGGGCCGGACAGCCCCAGCATTTT.

The V and J genes are TRBV20-1 and TRBJ2-3; D perhaps matches TRBD2 (5 bases). Germline loops: CDR1 DFQATT, CDR2 SNEGSKA (reference sequence). There are 13 residues in the CDR3. Trimming cost V 6 bases and J 3 bases, with 13 bases left between them. The CDR3 here is CSAPSHRTDTQYF. In DNA form, the CDR3 reads TGCAGTGCCCCTAGCCACCGAACAGATACGCAGTATTTT.

The CDR3 here is CSARAPTHRNQPQHF. CDR3 nucleotides: TGCAGTGCTAGAGCCCCGACACATCGCAATCAGCCCCAGCATTTT. This chain links TRBV20-1 with TRBJ1-5; D unresolved. The V end was cut by 1 base, the J end by 2 bases, with 12 bases between. This CDR3 has 15 amino acids. CDR1 is DFQATT and CDR2 is SNEGSKA in the germline V gene (reference sequence).

The chain has TRBV5-1 and TRBJ1-4, with D uncertain. With 1 base removed from V and 3 bases from J, the gap between germline ends came to 7 bases. Germline V gives CDR1 SGHRS, CDR2 YFSETQ. The CDR3 covers 14 residues. The CDR3 loop is CASSLLSANEKLFF. CDR3 DNA: TGCGCCAGCAGCTTGTTGTCAGCTAATGAAAAACTGTTTTTT.

This clonotype came up once. This sequence joins TRBV6-2 or TRBV6-3 and TRBJ2-3; D perhaps matches TRBD1 (6 bases). Trimming shortened V by 7 bases and J by 3 bases, and 17 bases separated the two germline ends. Germline lookup yields CDR1 MNHEY and CDR2 SVGEGT. This CDR3 is 15 amino acids long. The CDR3 bases are TGTGCCAGCAAGGAAGGGGGAGTAGAGACAGATACGCAGTATTTT. Its translation: CASKEGGVETDTQYF.

This rearrangement joins TRBV19 to TRBJ1-1, with TRBD1 as a possible D gene (6 bases). Trimming cost V 3 bases and J 0 bases, with 11 bases left between them. Germline V gene data show CDR1 as LNHDA and CDR2 as SQIVND (reference sequence). The CDR3 runs 15 residues. CDR3 coding DNA: TGTGCCAGTAGTATCGACAGGACGATGAACACTGAAGCTTTCTTT. Translated: CASSIDRTMNTEAFF. Full variable domain (rest looked up from reference TRBV19 and TRBJ1-1): DGGITQSPKYLFRKEGQNVTLSCEQNLNHDAMYWYRQDPGQGLRLIYYSQIVNDFQKGDIAEGYSVSREKKESFPLTVTSAQKNPTAFYLCASSIDRTMNTEAFFGQGTRLTVV.